These 10 T cell receptor beta chains originate from one sample sequenced in a study of blood T cell repertoires in COVID-19. Assay: immunoSEQ multiplex PCR; the TCRdb copy retains only in-frame clones and omits some. This table holds about 150,000 clones, 84% found once. Material: PBMCs or T cells enriched from blood (not recorded which). The source is a woman aged 50 to 60 with acute COVID-19.

The J gene is TRBJ2-3, the V gene TRBV29-1; maybe TRBD2 (6 bases). The CDR3 runs 14 residues. Germline CDR1 SQVTM, CDR2 ANQGSEA. V dropped 6 bases and J dropped 0 bases, with 13 bases sitting between them. The CDR3 is CSVAFAGSTDTQYF. The CDR3 DNA reads TGCAGCGTGGCTTTTGCGGGGAGCACAGATACGCAGTATTTT.

The gene calls are TRBV7-8 and TRBJ2-1; a possible D gene is TRBD2 (8 bases). This CDR3 spans 14 amino acids. CDR1 and CDR2 from the germline V gene are SGHVS and FQNEAQ. Trimming removed 4 bases from V and 6 bases from J, with 13 bases in between. CDR3 nucleotide sequence: TGTGCCAGCAGCTACAGGGGACTAGTCAATGAGCAGTTCTTC. Protein: CASSYRGLVNEQFF.

The genes are TRBV7-2 and TRBJ1-1, with D perhaps matching TRBD1 (6 bases). This CDR3 is 16 amino acids long. Germline lookup yields CDR1 SGHTA and CDR2 FQGNSA. Trimming cost V 6 bases and J 0 bases, with 17 bases left between them. The CDR3 nucleotides are TGTGCCAGCAGTACACAGGGCGGGGGGTTGAACACTGAAGCTTTCTTT. It yields the protein CASSTQGGGLNTEAFF.

The V call is TRBV28, the J call TRBJ2-7, with D possibly being TRBD2 (6 bases). CDR1 and CDR2 from the germline V gene are MDHEN and SYDVKM. V lost 7 bases, J lost 10 bases, and 20 bases lay in between. CDR3 length: 13 residues. CDR3 bases: TGTGCCAGCACTAGTGGGACTCCTGGTGTTCAGTACTTC. It codes for CASTSGTPGVQYF.

This chain joins TRBV4-3 and TRBJ1-3, with D perhaps matching TRBD1 (5 bases). Germline V gene lookup returns CDR1 LGHNA and CDR2 YSLEER. V was trimmed by 3 bases and J by 0 bases, leaving 12 bases between them. The CDR3 covers 16 residues. The CDR3 DNA is TGCGCCAGCAGCCACGACTGGGGCCTCTCTGGAAACACCATATATTTT. This codes for CASSHDWGLSGNTIYF.

The rearrangement links TRBV28 to TRBJ1-1; TRBD1 agrees at 8 bases. Germline V gene sequence: CDR1 MDHEN, CDR2 SYDVKM. Germline trimming cut 7 bases from V and 0 bases from J; bases unmatched to any gene: 13. The CDR3 is made up of 17 amino acids. Here the CDR3 DNA reads TGTGCCAGCACCGAACTTCAGGGGGCAAGGATGAACACTGAAGCTTTCTTT. Protein product: CASTELQGARMNTEAFF.

V usage is TRBV7-8 and J usage is TRBJ1-5; TRBD1 aligns across 7 bases. Trimming at V came to 5 bases and at J to 3 bases, leaving 4 bases not matched to a gene. Per germline, CDR1 SGHVS and CDR2 FQNEAQ. This CDR3 comprises 14 residues. DNA of the CDR3: TGTGCCAGCAGCGTGGGACAGCTCAATCAGCCCCAGCATTTT. Amino acids: CASSVGQLNQPQHF.

The chain uses TRBV19 and TRBJ2-2; maybe TRBD2 (5 bases). Trimming shortened V by 9 bases and J by 5 bases, and 16 bases separated the two germline ends. The CDR3 is made up of 14 amino acids. In germline, CDR1 is LNHDA, CDR2 SQIVND (reference sequence). For the CDR3, the DNA is TGTGCCAGCGGGGTCAGTTTTGGGACCGGGGAGCTGTTTTTT. The encoded protein is CASGVSFGTGELFF.

This chain links TRBV27 with TRBJ2-1; possibly TRBD2 for D (5 bases). The CDR3 totals 15 residues. Germline values: CDR1 MNHEY, CDR2 SMNVEV (reference sequence). The V gene lost 1 base and the J gene lost 6 bases, with 13 bases spanning the gap. The CDR3 sequence is CASSLYSVRGNEQFF. The CDR3 DNA follows: TGTGCCAGCAGTTTATATAGCGTTCGGGGCAATGAGCAGTTCTTC.

The chain uses TRBV9 and TRBJ1-6, with D unresolved. Germline CDR1 reads SGDLS; CDR2 reads YYNGEE. The CDR3 is 14 residues long. V was trimmed by 4 bases and J by 8 bases, leaving 13 bases between them. The CDR3 spells CASSRINGDSPLHF. As DNA, the CDR3 is TGTGCCAGCAGCAGAATCAACGGGGATTCACCCCTCCACTTT.